Sequencing of this TCR beta chain was carried out in a study of post-analysis software for immune sequencing data. This clonotype came up a few times. Its antigen is currently unknown. Sequencing libraries made from TCR beta cDNA carried unique molecular identifiers. Researchers reported 400,000 to 550,000 cDNA molecules coming from around 1 to 9.1 million T cells. TCRdb re-derived calls from the PCR reads in MiXCR, one entry per CDR3 protein. The table includes 750,000 to 950,000 distinct CDR3 sequences, approximately 53% detected once. General study results and limits: TRBV5-6, TRBV5-1 and TRBV20-1 were among several TRBV segments more frequent in patients than controls.

CDR3 length equals 17 residues. CDR1 is LGHDT, CDR2 YNNKEL, per germline (reference sequence). V lost 4 bases to trimming and J lost 0 bases, with 19 bases between them. The sequence derives from a girl under 18 with multiple sclerosis. The gene calls are TRBV3-1 and TRBJ2-7; possibly TRBD1 for D (6 bases). Specimen: blood. The CDR3 sequence is CASSRTGLRGGSYEQYF. The CDR3 DNA reads TGTGCCAGCAGCCGAACGGGCCTTCGAGGGGGCTCCTACGAGCAGTACTTC.